The entry below describes one T cell receptor beta chain. CDR3 length equals 12 residues. CDR1 and CDR2 (germline): SNHLY, FYNNEI. Trimming removed 8 bases at V and 3 bases at J, with 8 bases between. These data come from a study of control samples from healthy donors and cancer patients. Profiled with immunoSEQ multiplex PCR; TCRdb holds only in-frame clones, not every one. The table lists approximately 120,000 clones, roughly 90% of them singletons, with 17% in the top ten. The chain has TRBV2 and TRBJ1-5; D not certain. The specimen was blood. The sequence came from a woman between 50 and 59 years old in good health. The CDR3 DNA reads TGTGCCAGCGCAGGATTCAATCAGCCCCAGCATTTT. It yields the protein CASAGFNQPQHF.